The 21 T cell receptor beta chains below come from one sample, sequenced in a study of blood T cells in healthy people across ages. Alongside a J-beta primer mix, a sample-barcoded 5' primer served in a second PCR lasting roughly 7 to 12 cycles. Each CDR3 protein is one row after TCRdb ran MiXCR on the 5' RACE reads. Of 1.2 million to 1.5 million distinct CDR3 sequences in the sample, approximately 42% were seen once. Sequencing was performed on blood. The receptors here all came from a young woman in good health.

This chain joins TRBV21-1 and TRBJ2-1; the table's TRBD2 call for D was not verified on the DNA. TRBV21-1 is a pseudogene segment. The CDR3 is 20 residues long. CDR3 nucleotides: TGTGCCAGCAGCAAAGGACGTGGGCTAGCGGGAGCCGGAGTAGGTGATGAGCAGTTCTTC. Residues: CASSKGRGLAGAGVGDEQFF.

Note on this clonotype: A read error may account for a junction end that differs from germline. The CDR3 is CASSFGSPSTNEKLFF. CDR3 in DNA: TGCGCCAGCAGCTTCGGTTCCCCTTCAACTAATGAAAAATTGTTTTTT. V is TRBV5-1 and J is TRBJ1-4; the D is unclear. Germline CDR1 is SGHRS and CDR2 is YFSETQ. The CDR3 runs 16 residues.

The chain has TRBV25-1 and TRBJ1-6; 7 nucleotides match TRBD1. V was pared by 4 bases and J by 0 bases, with 9 bases of the junction left unmatched. Per germline, CDR1 MGHDK and CDR2 SYGVNS. The CDR3 length is 18 residues. The chain's CDR3 is CASSGQGQSSSYNSPLHF. The CDR3 DNA reads as TGTGCCAGCAGTGGACAGGGACAGTCTAGCTCCTATAATTCACCCCTCCACTTT.

This clonotype was seen a few times. The chain combines TRBV4-1 with TRBJ1-4; 7 bases fit TRBD1. The CDR3 runs to 18 residues. The V gene end was trimmed by 0 bases and the J gene end by 0 bases; junction bases not matched to a gene: 7. Germline V gives CDR1 MGHRA, CDR2 YSYEKL. The CDR3 DNA is TGCGCCAGCAGCCAAGAGTGGACAGGAGATGCAACTAATGAAAAACTGTTTTTT. Its protein product is CASSQEWTGDATNEKLFF.

The chain recombines TRBV27 with TRBJ2-1; 11 nucleotides match TRBD2. Per germline, CDR1 MNHEY and CDR2 SMNVEV (reference sequence). Trimming removed 5 bases from V and 0 bases from J; junction bases left unmatched: 9. This CDR3 has 18 amino acids. CDR3: CASSPRFSGGGSYNEQFF. The CDR3 bases are TGTGCCAGCAGTCCGCGGTTTAGCGGGGGGGGCTCCTACAATGAGCAGTTCTTC.

CDR3 region: CASRTGNYNEQFF. The DNA for the CDR3 is TGCGCCAGCCGGACAGGGAACTACAATGAGCAGTTCTTC. This rearrangement joins TRBV5-1 to TRBJ2-1, with 8 nucleotides matching TRBD1. Germline V gene lookup returns CDR1 SGHRS and CDR2 YFSETQ. The CDR3 is 13 amino acids. J gave up 3 bases and V 7 bases, and 3 bases lay outside the gene matches.

As regards this clonotype: A junction end diverges from the germline sequence, so it may reflect a read error. This rearrangement joins TRBV7-7 to TRBJ2-5; TRBD2 is a possible D gene (6 bases). The length of the CDR3 is 16 residues. Germline V lookup: CDR1 SSHAT, CDR2 FNYEAQ (reference sequence). In DNA form, the CDR3 reads TGTGCTAGCAGCCTCGTGGTCGGGGGAGCACAAGAGACCCAGTACTTC. It codes for CASSLVVGGAQETQYF.

This clonotype has a handful of counts. V usage is TRBV14 and J usage is TRBJ1-2; tentatively, D is TRBD1 (5 bases). Germline V gene data show CDR1 as SGHDN and CDR2 as FVKESK. This CDR3 spans 16 amino acids. V gave up 4 bases and J gave up 1 base, with 16 bases separating them. CDR3 residues: CASSRFGTGINYGYTF. The CDR3 nucleotides are TGTGCCAGCAGCCGCTTCGGGACCGGCATTAACTATGGCTACACCTTC.

This chain uses TRBV6-1 with TRBJ2-3; the D is unclear. V gave up 4 bases and J gave up 1 base, with 15 bases separating them. CDR1 MNHNS and CDR2 SASEGT come from the germline V gene. The CDR3 runs 16 residues. In DNA form, the CDR3 reads TGTGCCAGCAGTGGAGAGATTGGCCCGGGCACAGATACGCAGTATTTT. Translation gives CASSGEIGPGTDTQYF.

The V gene is TRBV7-8, the J gene TRBJ1-2, with a weak D call TRBD1 (5 bases). Between the trimmed V and J ends, which lost 5 bases and 1 base, there was a span of 14 bases. Per the germline V gene, CDR1 is SGHVS and CDR2 is FQNEAQ. This CDR3 comprises 15 residues. The CDR3 sequence is CASSTDSTLNYGYTF. Here the CDR3 DNA reads TGTGCCAGCAGCACTGACAGTACTCTTAACTATGGCTACACCTTC.

The rearrangement links TRBV5-1 to TRBJ2-1; D is uncertain. V lost 0 bases to trimming and J lost 2 bases, with 9 bases between them. The CDR3 covers 15 residues. CDR1 and CDR2 from the germline V gene are SGHRS and YFSETQ. The chain's CDR3 is CASSLEGSAYNEQFF. In DNA, the CDR3 is TGCGCCAGCAGCTTGGAGGGCAGCGCCTACAATGAGCAGTTCTTC. Full variable domain (remainder filled in from reference TRBV5-1 and TRBJ2-1): KAGVTQTPRYLIKTRGQQVTLSCSPISGHRSVSWYQQTPGQGLQFLFEYFSETQRNKGNFPGRFSGRQFSNSRSEMNVSTLELGDSALYLCASSLEGSAYNEQFFGPGTRLTVL.

The rearrangement joins TRBV5-5 to TRBJ1-1, with D tentatively TRBD1 (5 bases). Per germline, CDR1 SGHKS and CDR2 YYEKEE (reference sequence). CDR3 length equals 13 residues. Deletions cut 4 bases from V and 2 bases from J, with 9 bases between. The CDR3 DNA is TGTGCCAGCAGCCCAGGACACAACACTGAAGCTTTCTTT. This translates into CASSPGHNTEAFF.

This rearrangement joins TRBV30 to TRBJ2-5, with D tentatively TRBD2 (5 bases). Germline loops: CDR1 GTSNPN, CDR2 SVGIG (reference sequence). The V and J ends lost 2 bases and 5 bases respectively, with 12 bases between them. There are 13 residues in the CDR3. This chain's CDR3 is CAWSPQIAETQYF. The CDR3 region has the DNA TGTGCCTGGAGTCCCCAGATAGCGGAGACCCAGTACTTC.

The table lists this clonotype with a few counts. The chain is built from TRBV5-1 and TRBJ2-1; TRBD2 matches at 8 bases. Looked up from germline, CDR1 is SGHRS and CDR2 is YFSETQ. There are 12 residues in the CDR3. V shed 4 bases, J shed 15 bases, and the junction held 9 bases outside the gene matches. DNA of the CDR3: TGCGCCAGCAGCCAATCTGGGACTAGGGGGTTCTTC. It is translated as CASSQSGTRGFF.

The DNA of the CDR3 is TGTGCCAGCGCAGTAGGAGGGGGATCGACTGAAGCTTTCTTT. This encodes CASAVGGGSTEAFF. This chain links TRBV12-3 or TRBV12-4 with TRBJ1-1, with TRBD1 as a possible D gene (6 bases). V lost 8 bases and J 5 bases, leaving 18 bases between the germline ends. This CDR3 contains 14 residues.

The rearrangement joins TRBV9 to TRBJ2-7; 8 bases line up with TRBD2. The J call may be in error: the DNA end matches TRBJ2-5 better. In germline, CDR1 is SGDLS, CDR2 YYNGEE. This CDR3 spans 15 amino acids. CDR3 nucleotides: TGTGCCAGCAGCGTAGGAGTAGCGGGAAGCGAGACCCAGTACTTC. It codes for CASSVGVAGSETQYF.

J is TRBJ1-2 and V is TRBV7-8; unclear D gene. V lost 2 bases and J 1 base, leaving 5 bases between the germline ends. The CDR3 totals 13 residues. The V gene's germline CDR1 is SGHVS and CDR2 FQNEAQ. DNA of the CDR3: TGTGCCAGCAGCTTACAACATAACTATGGCTACACCTTC. Its protein product is CASSLQHNYGYTF.

This clonotype has only a few counts. The rearrangement links TRBV3-1 to TRBJ2-4; perhaps TRBD2 as D (5 bases). The DNA end is a closer match to TRBJ2-7, so the J assignment may be wrong. The CDR3 runs to 15 residues. Germline V gene lookup returns CDR1 LGHDT and CDR2 YNNKEL (reference sequence). The CDR3 region has the DNA TGTGCCAGCAGCCAAGATATCGGTAGCGCCTACGAGCAGTACTTC. This translates into CASSQDIGSAYEQYF.

This clonotype is a singleton in its sample. One end of the junction is discordant with germline, which a read error may explain. This chain uses TRBV7-9 with TRBJ2-1, with 8 bases that match TRBD2. The end of the DNA aligns better with TRBJ2-7, so the J call may be wrong. Germline CDR1 SEHNR, CDR2 FQNEAQ (reference sequence). The CDR3 consists of 13 residues. CDR3: CAGSGGPYNEQYF. The CDR3 nucleotides are TGTGCCGGCAGCGGGGGACCTTACAATGAGCAGTACTTC.

The chain joins TRBV10-3 to TRBJ2-3; the D gene is possibly TRBD2 (6 bases). CDR1 is ENHRY and CDR2 is SYGVKD in the germline V gene. The CDR3 runs 15 residues. V dropped 10 bases and J dropped 0 bases, with 17 bases sitting between them. CDR3 coding DNA: TGTGCCACCCACGCGAGCGGGTCTAGCACAGATACGCAGTATTTT. As protein: CATHASGSSTDTQYF.

The chain combines TRBV15 with TRBJ1-2; the D is unclear. The CDR3 spans 13 residues. The germline gives CDR1 LNHNV, CDR2 YYDKDF (reference sequence). Trimming shortened V by 0 bases and J by 12 bases, and 14 bases separated the two germline ends. In DNA form, the CDR3 reads TGTGCCACCAGCAGAGATAAAACTGATGGTAACACCTTC. This translates into CATSRDKTDGNTF.